This T cell receptor (beta chain) is drawn from a study of Ad26.COV2.S vaccination and SARS-CoV-2 variants. Study findings and constraints: People who got the vaccine or the placebo had similar non-spike TCR breadth. Total T cell responses, in the TCR breadth and depth analyses, may have been underestimated.

Profiling relied on immunoSEQ multiplex PCR, and the TCRdb table lists in-frame clones only, not all of them. The table has about 350,000 clones, 92% seen once. Germline CDR1 and CDR2: MNHEY and SVGAGI. This CDR3 has 13 residues. Trimming stripped 0 bases from V and 4 bases from J, with 6 bases between. In this sample, this clone turned up once. Its specificity is unknown. Specimen: peripheral blood, collected after recovery from COVID-19. This TCR derives from a human donor who had recovered from COVID-19. The genes are TRBV6-5 and TRBJ1-1; no clear D. The CDR3 protein is CASSYSTATEAFF. CDR3 coding DNA: TGTGCCAGCAGTTACTCCACGGCCACTGAAGCTTTCTTT.